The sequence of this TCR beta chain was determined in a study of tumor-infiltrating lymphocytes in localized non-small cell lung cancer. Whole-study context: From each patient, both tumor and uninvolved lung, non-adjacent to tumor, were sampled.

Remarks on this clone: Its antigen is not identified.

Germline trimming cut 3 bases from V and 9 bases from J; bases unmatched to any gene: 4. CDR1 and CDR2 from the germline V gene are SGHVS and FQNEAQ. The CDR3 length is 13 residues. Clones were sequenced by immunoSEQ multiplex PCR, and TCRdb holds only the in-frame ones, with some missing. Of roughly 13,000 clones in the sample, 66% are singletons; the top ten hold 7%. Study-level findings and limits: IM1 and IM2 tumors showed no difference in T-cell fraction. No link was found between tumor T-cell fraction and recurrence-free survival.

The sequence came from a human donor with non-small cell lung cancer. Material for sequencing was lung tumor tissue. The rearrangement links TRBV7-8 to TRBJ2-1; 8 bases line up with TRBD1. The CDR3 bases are TGTGCCAGCAGCTTCCAGGGGGCCGGTGAGCAGTTCTTC. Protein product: CASSFQGAGEQFF.